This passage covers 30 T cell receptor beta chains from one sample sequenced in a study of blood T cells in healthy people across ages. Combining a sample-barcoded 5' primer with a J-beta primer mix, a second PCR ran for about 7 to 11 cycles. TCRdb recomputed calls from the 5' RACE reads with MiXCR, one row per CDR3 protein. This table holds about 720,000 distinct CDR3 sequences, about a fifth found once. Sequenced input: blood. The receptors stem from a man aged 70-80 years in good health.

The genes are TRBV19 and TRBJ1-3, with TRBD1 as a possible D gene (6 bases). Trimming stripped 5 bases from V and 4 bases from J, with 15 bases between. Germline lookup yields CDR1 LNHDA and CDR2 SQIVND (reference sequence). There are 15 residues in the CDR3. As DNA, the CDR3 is TGTGCCAGTAGTGGGACACCCCGAAGAGGAAACACCATATATTTT. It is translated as CASSGTPRRGNTIYF.

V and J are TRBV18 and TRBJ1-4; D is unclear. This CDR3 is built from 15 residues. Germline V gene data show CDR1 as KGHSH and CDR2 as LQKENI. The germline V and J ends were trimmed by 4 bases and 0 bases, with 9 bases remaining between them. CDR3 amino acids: CASSLQSSTNEKLFF. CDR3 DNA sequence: TGTGCCAGCTCACTGCAGTCGTCAACTAATGAAAAACTGTTTTTT.

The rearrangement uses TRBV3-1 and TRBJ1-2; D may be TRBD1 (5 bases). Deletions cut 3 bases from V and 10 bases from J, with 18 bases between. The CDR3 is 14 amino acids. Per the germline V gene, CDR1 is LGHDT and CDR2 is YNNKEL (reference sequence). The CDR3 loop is CASSQSTGPVAYTF. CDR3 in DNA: TGTGCCAGCAGCCAGTCGACGGGACCCGTTGCCTACACCTTC.

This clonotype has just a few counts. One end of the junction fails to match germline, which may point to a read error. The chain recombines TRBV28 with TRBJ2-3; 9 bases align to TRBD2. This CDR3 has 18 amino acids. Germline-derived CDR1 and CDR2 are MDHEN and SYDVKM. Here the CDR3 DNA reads TGTGCCAGCAGTTTAAATCTAGCGGGGTTCCTTACAACAGATGCGCAGTATTTT. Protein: CASSLNLAGFLTTDAQYF.

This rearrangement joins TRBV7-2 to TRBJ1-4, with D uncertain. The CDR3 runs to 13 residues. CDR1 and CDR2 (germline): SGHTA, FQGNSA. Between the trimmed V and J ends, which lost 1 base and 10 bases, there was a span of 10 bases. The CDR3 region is CASSLVGWRKLFF. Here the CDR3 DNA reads TGTGCCAGCAGCTTAGTAGGTTGGCGAAAACTGTTTTTT.

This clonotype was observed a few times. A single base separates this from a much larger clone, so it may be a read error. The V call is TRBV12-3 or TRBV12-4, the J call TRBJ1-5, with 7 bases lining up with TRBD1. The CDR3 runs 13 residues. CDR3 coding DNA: TGTGCCGGCAGTTTAGTAGGGGGCCAGCCCCAGCATTTT. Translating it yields CAGSLVGGQPQHF.

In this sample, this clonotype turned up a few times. CDR3 DNA sequence: TGTGCCAGCAGAGAGTTTGTGGTGGCTGAAGCTTTCTTT. This sequence encodes CASREFVVAEAFF. The chain employs TRBV12-3 or TRBV12-4 and TRBJ1-1; no clear D gene. V was cut by 6 bases and J by 6 bases, with 14 bases left in between. The CDR3 length is 13 residues.

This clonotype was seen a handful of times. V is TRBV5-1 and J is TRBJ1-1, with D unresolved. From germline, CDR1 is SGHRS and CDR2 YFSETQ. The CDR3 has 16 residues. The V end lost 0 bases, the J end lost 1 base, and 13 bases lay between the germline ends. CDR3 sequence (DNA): TGCGCCAGCAGCTTGGGTCGGGAGATAACGAACACTGAAGCTTTCTTT. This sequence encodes CASSLGREITNTEAFF.

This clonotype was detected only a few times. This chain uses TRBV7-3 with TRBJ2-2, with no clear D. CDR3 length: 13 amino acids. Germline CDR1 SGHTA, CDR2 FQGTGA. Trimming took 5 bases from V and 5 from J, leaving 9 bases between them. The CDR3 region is CASSGFRTGELFF. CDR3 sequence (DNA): TGTGCCAGCAGCGGATTTCGGACCGGGGAGCTGTTTTTT.

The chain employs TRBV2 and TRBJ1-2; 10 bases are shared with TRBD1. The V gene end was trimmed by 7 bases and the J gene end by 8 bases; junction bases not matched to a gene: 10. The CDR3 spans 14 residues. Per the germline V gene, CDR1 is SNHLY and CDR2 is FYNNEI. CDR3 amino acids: CASNPDRGRGGYTF. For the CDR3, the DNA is TGTGCCAGCAATCCAGACAGGGGGCGCGGCGGCTACACCTTC.

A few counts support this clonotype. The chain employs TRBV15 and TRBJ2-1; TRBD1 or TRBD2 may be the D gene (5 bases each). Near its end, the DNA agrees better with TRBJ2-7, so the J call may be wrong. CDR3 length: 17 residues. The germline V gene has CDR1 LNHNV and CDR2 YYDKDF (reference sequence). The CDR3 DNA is TGTGCCACCAGCACCAGAGCCCCCGGGACCGTTAACTACGAGCAGTACTTC. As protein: CATSTRAPGTVNYEQYF.

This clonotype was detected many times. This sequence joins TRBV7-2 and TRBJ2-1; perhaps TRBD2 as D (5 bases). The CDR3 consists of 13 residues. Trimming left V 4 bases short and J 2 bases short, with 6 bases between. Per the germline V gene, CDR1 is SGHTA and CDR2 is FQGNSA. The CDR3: CASSSGAYNEQFF. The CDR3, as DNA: TGTGCCAGCAGCTCCGGGGCCTACAATGAGCAGTTCTTC.

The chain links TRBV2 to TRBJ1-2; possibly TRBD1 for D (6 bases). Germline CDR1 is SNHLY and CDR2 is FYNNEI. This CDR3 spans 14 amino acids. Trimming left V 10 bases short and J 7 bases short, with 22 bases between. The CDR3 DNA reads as TGTGCCATCACGGCGGCAGGGGCTAGGTGTGGCTACACCTTC. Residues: CAITAAGARCGYTF.

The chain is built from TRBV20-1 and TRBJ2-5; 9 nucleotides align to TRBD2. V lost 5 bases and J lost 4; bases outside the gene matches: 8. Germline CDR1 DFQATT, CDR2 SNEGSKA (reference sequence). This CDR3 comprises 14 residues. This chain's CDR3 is CSAAGTSRAETQYF. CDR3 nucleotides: TGCAGTGCTGCCGGGACTAGCAGGGCAGAGACCCAGTACTTC.

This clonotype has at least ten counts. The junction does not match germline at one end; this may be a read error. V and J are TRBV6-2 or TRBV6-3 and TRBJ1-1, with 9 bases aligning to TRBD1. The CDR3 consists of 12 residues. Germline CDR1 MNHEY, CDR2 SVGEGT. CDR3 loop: CASSLGTGEAFF. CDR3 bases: TGCGCCAGCAGCTTGGGGACAGGGGAAGCTTTCTTT.

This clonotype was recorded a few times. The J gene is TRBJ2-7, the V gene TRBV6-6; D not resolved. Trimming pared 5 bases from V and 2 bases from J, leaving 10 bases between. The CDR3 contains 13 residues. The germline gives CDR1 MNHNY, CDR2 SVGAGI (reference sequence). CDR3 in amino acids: CASSLLKAYEQYV. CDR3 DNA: TGTGCCAGCAGTCTACTTAAAGCCTACGAGCAGTACGTC.

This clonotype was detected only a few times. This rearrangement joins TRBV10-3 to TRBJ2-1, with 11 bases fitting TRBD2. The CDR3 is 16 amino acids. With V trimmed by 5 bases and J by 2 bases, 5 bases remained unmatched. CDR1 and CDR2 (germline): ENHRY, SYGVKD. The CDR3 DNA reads TGTGCCATCAGTCTACTAGCGGGAGACGCCTACAATGAGCAGTTCTTC. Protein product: CAISLLAGDAYNEQFF.

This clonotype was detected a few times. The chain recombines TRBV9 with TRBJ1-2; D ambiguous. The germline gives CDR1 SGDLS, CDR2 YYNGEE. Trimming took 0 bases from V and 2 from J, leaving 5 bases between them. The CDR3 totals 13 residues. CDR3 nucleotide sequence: TGTGCCAGCAGCGTAGACGAAAACTATGGCTACACCTTC. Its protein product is CASSVDENYGYTF. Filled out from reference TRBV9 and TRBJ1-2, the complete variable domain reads DSGVTQTPKHLITATGQRVTLRCSPRSGDLSVYWYQQSLDQGLQFLIQYYNGEERAKGNILERFSAQQFPDLHSELNLSSLELGDSALYFCASSVDENYGYTFGSGTRLTVV.

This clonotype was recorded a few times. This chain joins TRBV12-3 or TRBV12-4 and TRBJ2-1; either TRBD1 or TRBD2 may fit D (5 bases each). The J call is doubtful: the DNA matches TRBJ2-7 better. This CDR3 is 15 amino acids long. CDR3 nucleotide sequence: TGTGCCAGCAGTTCCAGGATCCCAAGAGGGGACGAGCAGTACTTC. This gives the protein CASSSRIPRGDEQYF.

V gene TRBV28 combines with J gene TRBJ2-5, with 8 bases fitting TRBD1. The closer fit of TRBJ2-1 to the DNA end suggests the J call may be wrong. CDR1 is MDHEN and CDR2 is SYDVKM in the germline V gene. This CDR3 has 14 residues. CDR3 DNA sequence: TGTGCCAGCAGGCAGGGGGCCAAGCCCAATGAGCAGTTCTTC. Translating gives CASRQGAKPNEQFF.

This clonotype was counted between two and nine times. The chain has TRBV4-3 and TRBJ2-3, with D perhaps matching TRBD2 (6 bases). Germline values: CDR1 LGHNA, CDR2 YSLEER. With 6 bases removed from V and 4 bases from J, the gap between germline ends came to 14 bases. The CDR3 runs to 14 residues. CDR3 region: CASSIWEASDTQYF. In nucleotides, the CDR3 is TGCGCCAGCAGTATATGGGAGGCATCAGATACGCAGTATTTT.

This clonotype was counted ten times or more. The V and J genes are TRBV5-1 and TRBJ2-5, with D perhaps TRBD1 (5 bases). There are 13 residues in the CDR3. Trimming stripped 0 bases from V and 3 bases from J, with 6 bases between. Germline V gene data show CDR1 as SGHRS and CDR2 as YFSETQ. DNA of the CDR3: TGCGCCAGCAGCTTGGTAGGGGAAGAGACCCAGTACTTC. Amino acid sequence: CASSLVGEETQYF.

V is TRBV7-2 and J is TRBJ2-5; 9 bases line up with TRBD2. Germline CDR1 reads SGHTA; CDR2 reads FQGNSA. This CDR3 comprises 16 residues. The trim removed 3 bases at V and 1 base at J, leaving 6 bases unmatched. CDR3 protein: CASSLWASGTQETQYF. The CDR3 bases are TGTGCCAGCAGCTTGTGGGCTAGCGGGACCCAAGAGACCCAGTACTTC. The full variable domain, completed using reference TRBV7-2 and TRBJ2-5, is GAGVSQSPSNKVTEKGKDVELRCDPISGHTALYWYRQSLGQGLEFLIYFQGNSAPDKSGLPSDRFSAERTGGSVSTLTIQRTQQEDSAVYLCASSLWASGTQETQYFGPGTRLLVL.

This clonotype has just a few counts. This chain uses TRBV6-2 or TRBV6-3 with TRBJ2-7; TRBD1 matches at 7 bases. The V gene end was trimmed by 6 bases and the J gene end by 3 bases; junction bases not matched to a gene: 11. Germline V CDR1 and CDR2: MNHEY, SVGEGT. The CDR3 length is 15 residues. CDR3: CASSQTGNKGYEQYV. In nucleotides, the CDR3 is TGTGCCAGCAGCCAGACAGGGAATAAGGGCTACGAGCAGTACGTC.

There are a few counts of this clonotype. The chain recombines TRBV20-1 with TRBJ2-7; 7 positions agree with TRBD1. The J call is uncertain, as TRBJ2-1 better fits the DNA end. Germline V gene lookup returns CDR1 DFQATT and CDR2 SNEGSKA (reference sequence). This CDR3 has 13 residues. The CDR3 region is CSARPQTGDEQFF. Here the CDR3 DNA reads TGCAGTGCTAGACCTCAAACAGGGGACGAGCAGTTCTTC.

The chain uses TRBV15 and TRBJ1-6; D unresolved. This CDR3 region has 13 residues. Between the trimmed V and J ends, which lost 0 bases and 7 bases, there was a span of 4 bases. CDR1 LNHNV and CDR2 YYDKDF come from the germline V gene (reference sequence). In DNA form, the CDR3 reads TGTGCCACCAGCAGAGAAGAAAATTCACCCCTCCACTTT. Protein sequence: CATSREENSPLHF.

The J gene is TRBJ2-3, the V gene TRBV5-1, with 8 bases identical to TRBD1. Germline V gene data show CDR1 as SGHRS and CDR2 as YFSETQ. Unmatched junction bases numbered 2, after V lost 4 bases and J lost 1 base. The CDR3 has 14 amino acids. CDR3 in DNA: TGCGCCAGCAGCACGGGACAGGGCACAGATACGCAGTATTTT. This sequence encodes CASSTGQGTDTQYF.

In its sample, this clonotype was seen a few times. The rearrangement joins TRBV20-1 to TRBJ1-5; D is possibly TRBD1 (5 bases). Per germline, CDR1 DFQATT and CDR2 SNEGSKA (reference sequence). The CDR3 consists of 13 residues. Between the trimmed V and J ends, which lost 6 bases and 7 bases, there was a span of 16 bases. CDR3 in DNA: TGCAGTGCATTGTTTCAGGGCGACCAGCCCCAGCATTTT. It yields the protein CSALFQGDQPQHF.

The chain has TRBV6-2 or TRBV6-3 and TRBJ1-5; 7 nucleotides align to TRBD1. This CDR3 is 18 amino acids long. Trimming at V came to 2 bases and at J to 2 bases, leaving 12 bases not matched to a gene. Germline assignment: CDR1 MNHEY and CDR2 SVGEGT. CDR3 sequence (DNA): TGTGCCAGCAGTTACCGGCGGGGACAGATACAGGGCAATCAGCCCCAGCATTTT. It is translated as CASSYRRGQIQGNQPQHF.

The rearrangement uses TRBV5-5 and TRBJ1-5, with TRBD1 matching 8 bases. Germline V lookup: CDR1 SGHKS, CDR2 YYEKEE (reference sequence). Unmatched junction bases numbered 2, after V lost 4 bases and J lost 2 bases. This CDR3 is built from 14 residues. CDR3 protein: CASSTGQGNQPQHF. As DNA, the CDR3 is TGTGCCAGCAGCACGGGACAGGGCAATCAGCCCCAGCATTTT.